The 19 T cell receptor beta chains presented below share a single source sample, sequenced in a study of blood T cell repertoires in COVID-19. The data were produced by immunoSEQ multiplex PCR, yet TCRdb's version contains in-frame clones alone and is incomplete. The table records more than 300,000 clones, roughly four fifths of them present only once. Specimen: PBMCs or T cells enriched from blood (not recorded which). The receptors originated from a woman aged 50 to 60 who had recovered from COVID-19.

This clone was seen just once. The rearrangement joins TRBV10-3 to TRBJ2-7; the match to TRBD2 covers 7 bases. CDR3 length: 12 residues. V lost 11 bases and J lost 3; bases outside the gene matches: 7. The germline gives CDR1 ENHRY, CDR2 SYGVKD. Here the CDR3 reads CAVGEGLYEQYF. CDR3 nucleotide sequence: TGTGCCGTTGGGGAGGGTCTCTACGAGCAGTACTTC.

This chain uses TRBV30 with TRBJ1-4, with D unclear. The CDR3 loop spans 12 amino acids. CDR1 is GTSNPN, CDR2 SVGIG, per germline (reference sequence). V was clipped by 3 bases and J by 4 bases, with 6 bases between them. CDR3 coding DNA: TGTGCCTGGAGGCTCTATAATGAAAAACTGTTTTTT. Its protein is CAWRLYNEKLFF.

This chain links TRBV19 with TRBJ1-5; D is uncertain. The V end lost 5 bases, the J end lost 7 bases, and 12 bases lay between the germline ends. Germline lookup yields CDR1 LNHDA and CDR2 SQIVND (reference sequence). The CDR3 has 13 amino acids. The CDR3 sequence: CASSPVREQPQHF. DNA of the CDR3: TGTGCCAGTAGTCCCGTAAGGGAGCAGCCCCAGCATTTT.

The CDR3 DNA sequence: TGTGCCAGTAGTCCCCGACTAGCGGGAGGGGGGGAAAACATTCAGTACTTC. It encodes CASSPRLAGGGENIQYF. The V gene is TRBV19, the J gene TRBJ2-4; TRBD2 agrees at 14 bases. Germline values: CDR1 LNHDA, CDR2 SQIVND (reference sequence). The CDR3 runs 17 residues. J was trimmed by 5 bases and V by 5 bases; bases with no gene match: 8.

This chain uses TRBV6-2 or TRBV6-3 with TRBJ1-6; TRBD1 agrees at 7 bases. The CDR3 contains 15 residues. Germline CDR1 is MNHEY and CDR2 is SVGEGT. V lost 0 bases, J lost 13 bases, and 9 bases stayed unmatched. The CDR3 nucleotides are TGTGCCAGCAGTTACTCCGGGCAGGGGGATTTCCCCCTCCACTTT. The encoded protein is CASSYSGQGDFPLHF.

The V and J genes are TRBV4-1 and TRBJ1-6, with D hard to call. There are 17 residues in the CDR3. Germline-derived CDR1 and CDR2 are MGHRA and YSYEKL. Deletions cut 0 bases from V and 0 bases from J, with 9 bases between. CDR3 in DNA: TGCGCCAGCAGCCAAGAAAGCGTAGGCTCCTATAATTCACCCCTCCACTTT. It is translated as CASSQESVGSYNSPLHF.

This clone is a singleton in its sample. The rearrangement uses TRBV18 and TRBJ2-1; D uncertain. Germline V gene lookup returns CDR1 KGHSH and CDR2 LQKENI. Trimming removed 2 bases at V and 6 bases at J, with 8 bases between. This CDR3 region has 13 residues. CDR3 sequence reads: CASSPITINEQFF. In nucleotides, the CDR3 is TGTGCCAGCTCACCAATCACAATCAATGAGCAGTTCTTC.

This chain joins TRBV9 and TRBJ1-2; D call uncertain. The germline V gene has CDR1 SGDLS and CDR2 YYNGEE. This CDR3 comprises 14 residues. V was trimmed by 0 bases and J by 8 bases, leaving 14 bases between them. CDR3 region: CASSVEPVTNGYTF. CDR3 DNA sequence: TGTGCCAGCAGCGTAGAGCCGGTGACAAACGGCTACACCTTC.

The V call is TRBV9, the J call TRBJ1-1; D not resolved. The germline V gene encodes CDR1 SGDLS and CDR2 YYNGEE. V shed 0 bases and J shed 4 bases, with 13 bases lying between them. The CDR3 is 15 amino acids. This CDR3 is CASSVGSGMGTEAFF. DNA of the CDR3: TGTGCCAGCAGCGTAGGGTCCGGGATGGGCACTGAAGCTTTCTTT.

The genes are TRBV9 and TRBJ2-3; 9 nucleotides align to TRBD2. The trim removed 0 bases at V and 8 bases at J, leaving 7 bases unmatched. Germline lookup yields CDR1 SGDLS and CDR2 YYNGEE. The CDR3 extends over 15 amino acids. The CDR3 loop reads CASSVDLAGLGTQYF. The DNA for the CDR3 is TGTGCCAGCAGCGTAGACCTAGCGGGATTGGGTACGCAGTATTTT.

This rearrangement joins TRBV7-2 to TRBJ1-3; 11 bases agree with TRBD1. Germline-derived CDR1 and CDR2 are SGHTA and FQGNSA. J gave up 3 bases and V 0 bases, and 4 bases lay outside the gene matches. The CDR3 spans 17 residues. The CDR3 bases are TGTGCCAGCAGCTTAGCGGGACAGGGGGTTAGTGGAAACACCATATATTTT. Its protein product is CASSLAGQGVSGNTIYF.

The chain has TRBV7-9 and TRBJ1-1, with 7 bases fitting TRBD1. CDR3 length equals 18 residues. The V segment lost 5 bases and the J segment 0 bases; nucleotides outside the gene matches: 15. The germline CDR1 and CDR2 sequences are SEHNR and FQNEAQ (reference sequence). CDR3 protein: CASSIPRDSHSMNTEAFF. The CDR3 nucleotides read TGTGCCAGCAGCATTCCCCGGGACAGCCACTCCATGAACACTGAAGCTTTCTTT.

This clone was detected a few times. The chain combines TRBV7-9 with TRBJ2-5; D may be TRBD1 (6 bases). The V gene lost 5 bases and the J gene lost 4 bases, with 17 bases spanning the gap. Germline CDR1 SEHNR, CDR2 FQNEAQ (reference sequence). The CDR3 consists of 15 residues. In DNA form, the CDR3 reads TGTGCCAGCAGCCCTGGGGCAGGGGATGGAGAGACCCAGTACTTC. As protein: CASSPGAGDGETQYF.

The chain joins TRBV5-6 to TRBJ2-2; 7 bases are shared with TRBD1. Per germline, CDR1 SGHDT and CDR2 YYEEEE. The CDR3 sequence is 15 residues long. The V gene end was trimmed by 0 bases and the J gene end by 4 bases; junction bases not matched to a gene: 3. CDR3 DNA: TGTGCCAGCAGCTTGGGAGACAGGGCCACCGGGGAGCTGTTTTTT. Protein: CASSLGDRATGELFF.

The genes are TRBV27 and TRBJ1-1; 9 positions match TRBD1. Losses at the gene ends were 6 bases for V and 3 bases for J; bases not matched to a gene: 11. This CDR3 has 16 amino acids. CDR1 is MNHEY, CDR2 SMNVEV, per germline (reference sequence). The CDR3 DNA reads TGTGCCAGCAGCTCAACAGGGGGCGGTTGGGACACTGAAGCTTTCTTT. Protein: CASSSTGGGWDTEAFF.

This clone was observed a handful of times. The chain employs TRBV5-1 and TRBJ1-1; 10 nucleotides line up with TRBD1. Germline trimming cut 3 bases from V and 1 base from J; bases unmatched to any gene: 3. CDR1 and CDR2 from the germline V gene are SGHRS and YFSETQ. This CDR3 spans 15 amino acids. CDR3 DNA: TGCGCCAGCAGCTCGGGACAGGGGACGAACACTGAAGCTTTCTTT. It codes for CASSSGQGTNTEAFF. The full variable domain, its missing parts supplied by reference TRBV5-1 and TRBJ1-1, is KAGVTQTPRYLIKTRGQQVTLSCSPISGHRSVSWYQQTPGQGLQFLFEYFSETQRNKGNFPGRFSGRQFSNSRSEMNVSTLELGDSALYLCASSSGQGTNTEAFFGQGTRLTVV.

The J gene is TRBJ2-3, the V gene TRBV7-2; 9 bases line up with TRBD2. This CDR3 spans 18 amino acids. The V and J ends lost 1 base and 3 bases, in that order; junction bases with no gene match: 11. Germline V gene lookup returns CDR1 SGHTA and CDR2 FQGNSA. The CDR3 sequence: CASSLDHRASGETDTQYF. DNA of the CDR3: TGTGCCAGCAGCTTAGATCATCGGGCTAGCGGGGAAACAGATACGCAGTATTTT.

The CDR3 bases are TGTGCCTGGGGCCCCTTGAGGAGGGCTAACTATGGCTACACCTTC. Translating it yields CAWGPLRRANYGYTF. This chain uses TRBV30 with TRBJ1-2; D remains ambiguous. CDR3 length equals 15 residues. CDR1 is GTSNPN and CDR2 is SVGIG in the germline V gene (reference sequence). V lost 5 bases and J 0 bases, leaving 16 bases between the germline ends.

V gene TRBV3-1 (or the pseudogene TRBV3-2) combines with J gene TRBJ2-3; D unresolved. Germline V CDR1 and CDR2: LGHDT, YNNKEL (reference sequence). This CDR3 contains 11 residues. With 7 bases removed from V and 7 bases from J, the gap between germline ends came to 9 bases. The CDR3 region has the DNA TGTGCCAGCACCGGGTCGAATACGCAGTATTTT. This encodes CASTGSNTQYF.